The 13 T cell receptor beta chains in this list originate from one sample, sequenced in a study of CD8 T cells in Susac syndrome. Roughly 0.45 to 1 ug RNA was reverse transcribed with random hexamers. TCRdb reprocessed the immunoSEQ multiplex PCR reads with MiXCR, giving one entry per CDR3 protein. The data show some 240,000 distinct CDR3 sequences, with around 96% seen just once and less than 0.11% held by the top ten. What was sequenced was CD4+ T cells from PBMCs. The receptors derive from a human donor with Susac syndrome.

This chain uses TRBV20-1 with TRBJ1-2; TRBD1 matches at 7 bases. The germline gives CDR1 DFQATT, CDR2 SNEGSKA (reference sequence). After removal of 3 bases from V and 4 bases from J, the junction contained 5 bases not matched to a gene. The CDR3 contains 13 residues. The CDR3 is CSASTGVGYGYTF. CDR3 in DNA: TGCAGTGCTAGTACAGGGGTTGGCTATGGCTACACCTTC.

This rearrangement joins TRBV19 to TRBJ2-4, with D possibly matching TRBD2 (5 bases). The V gene lost 4 bases and the J gene lost 6 bases, with 19 bases spanning the gap. Germline values: CDR1 LNHDA, CDR2 SQIVND (reference sequence). The CDR3 loop spans 16 amino acids. The CDR3 loop is CASSRAAARGVNIQYF. The CDR3 nucleotides are TGTGCCAGTAGTAGAGCGGCCGCCCGGGGAGTAAACATTCAGTACTTC.

The V gene is TRBV5-1, the J gene TRBJ2-7; 8 nucleotides agree with TRBD2. Germline CDR1 SGHRS, CDR2 YFSETQ. CDR3 size: 14 residues. V shed 0 bases, J shed 3 bases, and the junction held 2 bases outside the gene matches. This CDR3 is CASSLVTSGYEQYF. In DNA, the CDR3 is TGCGCCAGCAGCTTGGTTACTAGCGGCTACGAGCAGTACTTC.

The CDR3 reads CASSLRSGGPYEQFF. CDR3 nucleotides: TGTGCCAGCAGCCTCCGGTCGGGAGGGCCTTATGAGCAGTTCTTC. The rearrangement uses TRBV12-3 or TRBV12-4 and TRBJ2-1; 8 bases fit TRBD2. Losses at the gene ends were 6 bases for V and 8 bases for J; bases not matched to a gene: 12. This CDR3 has 15 amino acids.

This clonotype appeared a single time. The chain is built from TRBV20-1 and TRBJ2-1, with a weak D call TRBD2 (5 bases). CDR3 size: 13 residues. Germline loops: CDR1 DFQATT, CDR2 SNEGSKA (reference sequence). For the CDR3, the DNA is TGCAGCGCGCCAGCGGACTCCTACAATGAGCAGTTCTTC. It translates to CSAPADSYNEQFF.

The J gene is TRBJ1-2, the V gene TRBV7-9, with no clear D. Trimming stripped 2 bases from V and 2 bases from J, with 9 bases between. Germline V gives CDR1 SEHNR, CDR2 FQNEAQ (reference sequence). This CDR3 comprises 14 residues. The CDR3 is CASSLLLANYGYTF. CDR3 in DNA: TGTGCCAGCAGCTTATTGTTGGCGAACTATGGCTACACCTTC.

This sequence joins TRBV15 and TRBJ1-1; the D is unclear. Germline CDR1 is LNHNV and CDR2 is YYDKDF (reference sequence). The CDR3 extends over 15 amino acids. Trimming stripped 2 bases from V and 3 bases from J, with 13 bases between. The CDR3 protein is CATSRSTSGHTEAFF. In DNA form, the CDR3 reads TGTGCCACCAGCAGATCAACTTCGGGTCACACTGAAGCTTTCTTT.

This chain joins TRBV3-1 and TRBJ1-1, with D hard to call. V lost 3 bases and J lost 9, with 14 bases in between. This CDR3 comprises 13 residues. Germline lookup yields CDR1 LGHDT and CDR2 YNNKEL (reference sequence). The CDR3 loop is CASSQDHTSQAFF. CDR3 DNA: TGTGCCAGCAGCCAGGATCACACCTCTCAAGCTTTCTTT.

This rearrangement joins TRBV29-1 to TRBJ2-3, with 7 nucleotides matching TRBD2. The CDR3 runs to 16 residues. Germline trimming cut 7 bases from V and 0 bases from J; bases unmatched to any gene: 13. Germline CDR1 and CDR2: SQVTM and ANQGSEA. The DNA of the CDR3 is TGCAGCGGGCGTGGGCTAGCGGAAACCAGCACAGATACGCAGTATTTT. Translating it yields CSGRGLAETSTDTQYF.

The rearrangement uses TRBV13 and TRBJ2-1; 7 bases are a match to TRBD2. This CDR3 region has 12 residues. Germline loops: CDR1 PRHDT, CDR2 FYEKMQ (reference sequence). V trimming: 3 bases; J trimming: 14 bases; junction bases outside the gene matches: 7. DNA of the CDR3: TGTGCCAGCAGCTTTATCCCTAGCGGAGAGTTCTTC. Amino acid sequence: CASSFIPSGEFF.

This chain joins TRBV5-4 and TRBJ2-3; the D gene is possibly TRBD1 (6 bases). Trimming took 6 bases from V and 7 from J, leaving 15 bases between them. CDR1 is SGHNT and CDR2 is YYREEE in the germline V gene (reference sequence). The CDR3 extends over 13 amino acids. This chain's CDR3 is CASTSWGLNTQYF. In DNA, the CDR3 is TGTGCCAGCACTTCGTGGGGGCTAAATACGCAGTATTTT.

V is TRBV25-1 and J is TRBJ2-7; 9 bases agree with TRBD1. Trimming cost V 4 bases and J 2 bases; bases outside gene matches: 3. This CDR3 spans 14 amino acids. Germline V gene data show CDR1 as MGHDK and CDR2 as SYGVNS. For the CDR3, the DNA is TGTGCCAGCAGTGTTCGGGACAGGGCCTACGAGCAGTACTTC. As protein: CASSVRDRAYEQYF.

The chain combines TRBV7-2 with TRBJ1-1, with D unresolved. The CDR3 covers 11 residues. The germline V gene has CDR1 SGHTA and CDR2 FQGNSA. Trimming removed 4 bases at V and 7 bases at J, with 7 bases between. CDR3 sequence (DNA): TGTGCCAGCAGCTCTTTTGTTGAAGCTTTCTTT. This gives the protein CASSSFVEAFF.